This TCR beta chain comes out of a study of shared clonotypes between healthy human individuals (dated by TCRdb to 2018 to 2020). Context from the whole study: The cohort comprised two women and a few men aged 18 to 49 years. To estimate repertoire size and how much clonotype sharing occurs between individuals, the study deeply sequenced the blood TCR repertoires of a handful of healthy adults. Libraries were prepared and TCR repertoires were sequenced by different laboratories using diverse techniques, in order to increase sequencing depth and limit assay-specific biases. For each donor, CD4 naive and CD4 memory were each run on three plates, CD8 naive on two plates, and CD8 memory on one plate. Per donor, leukapheresis produced somewhere between about 0.9 and 9.5 billion PBMCs.

Donors were healthy HIV-negative adults with no recently reported acute infections or vaccinations. Every donor was a Caucasian adult residing in Nashville, Tennessee, USA. CD4+ T cells were enriched by magnetic negative selection, after which naive cells were positively selected on CD45RA and the negative fraction was taken as the memory subset. Blood was obtained by leukapheresis, after which PBMCs were separated by Ficoll-Histopaque density gradient centrifugation and cryopreserved in liquid nitrogen vapor phase. Analytical flow cytometry was used to check the purity and quantity of every magnetically sorted T cell population. Each sorted fraction had its genomic DNA isolated and then quantified by UV absorbance on a Nanodrop 2000c. Using the deep immunoSEQ assay, multiplex PCR amplified TCR CDR3 regions from genomic DNA. Extracted genomic DNA from each cell subset was distributed evenly across all wells of several immunoSEQ 96-well plates, and each plate was treated as a replicate. Each replicate PCR for sorted subsets received about 180 ng genomic DNA, equal to tens of thousands of T cell genomes. The purified libraries were quantified using a Qubit 3.0 fluorometer, sized with a Bioanalyzer 2100, and then quantified again using the KAPA Library Quantification kit. Every immunoSEQ 96-well plate was sequenced on a separate single-read 150-cycle Illumina NextSeq 550 flow cell. On the study's bioinformatics: The immunoSEQ output contained only junctional sequences without quality scores, so filtering could not match that applied to full-length reads. Sequences were annotated with PyIR, a Python wrapper for IgBLAST v1.9, and V/J genes and CDR3 were assigned using IMGT germline references. Any read was removed if the V/J assignment was weak (E-value above 1e-6), the CDR3 was missing, or the read contained stop codons, out-of-frame junctions, or ambiguous translated residues. V3J clonotypes were defined as sequences sharing the same inferred V gene, J gene, and CDR3 amino acid sequence. Percentage overlap between repertoires was calculated by dividing the number of shared unique clonotypes by the size of the smaller repertoire. Richness of each repertoire was evaluated using RTK rarefaction, the Chao1 estimator, and Recon v2.1 estimates of unobserved clonotypes. OLGA was used to compute generation probabilities for all TCRbeta clonotypes that the gDNA method yielded from a handful of donors. TCRdb mirrors the immuneACCESS table, restricted to in-frame sequences. Some clones are absent from its copies; in checked studies, under half trace to an unresolved V gene, and the reason for the others is unknown. The V and J calls and clone size come from that table; D and trimming were worked out from the DNA. The sample records about 2 million clones, roughly 96% of which are singletons. The ten top clones hold 0.13% of the sample.

The paper as a whole reports these results and caveats: The small number of donors limited the genetic and exposure-history diversity represented. Naive subsets generally had larger estimated clonotype richness than memory subsets. About 5% of naive CD4, 3.5% of naive CD8, 2.3% of memory CD4, and 0.4% of memory CD8 clonotypes were shared across several donors. Rarefaction of sorted-subset datasets indicated incomplete sequencing despite the large sequencing depth. Sampling was limited to blood, and TCR repertoires in tissue likely differ from TCR repertoires in blood. Compared with non-shared clonotypes, the clonotypes found in all four sorted-subset donors had higher generation probabilities. Based on pairwise subsampling, the degree of clonotype sharing among donors was expected to be affected by sequencing depth.

For this clone: Its antigen is still unknown. Base qualities are not provided; no much larger clone lies one nucleotide away.

Material for sequencing was naive CD4+ T cells sorted from blood. In the paper's terms, the cell subset or site label means: CD45RA+ positively selected. The origin of this receptor is a young man in good health.

The CDR3 protein: CASREPGAGSYGYTF. The bases read TGTGCCAGCAGGGAACCGGGGGCCGGGAGCTATGGCTACACCTTC. Here the chain combines TRBV6-5 and TRBJ1-2; TRBD1 is a weak D gene call, 6 bases matching. V was cut back by 6 bases and J by 4 bases, leaving a gap of 18 bases between them. From the cysteine through the phenylalanine, the CDR3 covers 15 amino acids. Only the CDR3 part of the read is kept: 45 bases, read in frame from the first base. Taken from the germline V gene, the CDR1 and CDR2 loops are MNHEY and SVGAGI.